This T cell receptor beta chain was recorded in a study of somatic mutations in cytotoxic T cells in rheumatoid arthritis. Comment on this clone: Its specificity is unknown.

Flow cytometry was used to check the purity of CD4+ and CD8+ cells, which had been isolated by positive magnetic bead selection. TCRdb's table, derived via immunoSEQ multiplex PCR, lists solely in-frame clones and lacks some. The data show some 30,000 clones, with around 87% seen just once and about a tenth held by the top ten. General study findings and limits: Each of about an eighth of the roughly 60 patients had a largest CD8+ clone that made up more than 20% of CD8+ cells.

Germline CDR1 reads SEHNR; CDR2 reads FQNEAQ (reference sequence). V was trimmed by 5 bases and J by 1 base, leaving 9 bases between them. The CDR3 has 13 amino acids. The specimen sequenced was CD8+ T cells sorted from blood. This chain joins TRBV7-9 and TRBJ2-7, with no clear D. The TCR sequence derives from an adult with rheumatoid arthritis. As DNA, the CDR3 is TGTGCCAGCAGCGACCCGGCATCCTACGAGCAGTACTTC. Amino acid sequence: CASSDPASYEQYF.